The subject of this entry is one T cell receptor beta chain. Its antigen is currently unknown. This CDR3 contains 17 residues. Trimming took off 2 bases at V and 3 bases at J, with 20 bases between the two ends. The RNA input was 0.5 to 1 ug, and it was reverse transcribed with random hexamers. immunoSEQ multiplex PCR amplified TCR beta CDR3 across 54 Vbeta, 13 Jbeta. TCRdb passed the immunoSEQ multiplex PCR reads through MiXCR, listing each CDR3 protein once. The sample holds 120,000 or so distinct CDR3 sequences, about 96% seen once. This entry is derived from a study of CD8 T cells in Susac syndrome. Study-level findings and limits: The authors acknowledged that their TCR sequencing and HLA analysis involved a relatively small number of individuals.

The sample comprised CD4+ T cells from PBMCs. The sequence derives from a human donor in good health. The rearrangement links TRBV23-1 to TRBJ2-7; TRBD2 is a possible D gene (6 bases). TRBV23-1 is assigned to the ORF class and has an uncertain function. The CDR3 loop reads CASSQITGLEHNYEQYF. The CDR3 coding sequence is TGCGCCAGCAGTCAAATCACGGGACTCGAACACAACTACGAGCAGTACTTC.